The 3 T cell receptor beta chains below were found in one sample sequenced in a study of shared clonotypes between healthy human individuals. Some clones are missing from TCRdb's copy, which holds only in-frame ones; the method was immunoSEQ multiplex PCR. The sample consists of 400,000 to 600,000 clones, about three quarters of them appearing once. Sequenced: PBMCs. Source of these receptors: a woman aged 35 to 49 in good health. Some clones in this sample may be carry-over from other donors' samples.

This clone was seen a single time. This sequence joins TRBV7-9 and TRBJ2-3; D is undetermined. The germline CDR1 and CDR2 sequences are SEHNR and FQNEAQ (reference sequence). Trimming cost V 7 bases and J 1 base, with 6 bases left between them. The length of the CDR3 is 12 residues. CDR3 nucleotides: TGTGCCAGCACCGACCGCACAGATACGCAGTATTTT. This encodes CASTDRTDTQYF.

The genes are TRBV7-8 and TRBJ2-1, with TRBD2 matching over 8 bases. The CDR3 runs to 17 residues. Losses at the gene ends were 5 bases for V and 10 bases for J; bases not matched to a gene: 19. Germline V gene data show CDR1 as SGHVS and CDR2 as FQNEAQ. CDR3: CASSTRGGTSRPVEQFF. The CDR3 coding sequence is TGTGCCAGCAGCACCAGGGGAGGGACTAGTCGACCTGTAGAGCAGTTCTTC. The variable domain in full, with the rest retrieved from reference TRBV7-8 and TRBJ2-1, is GAGVSQSPRYKVAKRGQDVALRCDPISGHVSLFWYQQALGQGPEFLTYFQNEAQLDKSGLPSDRFFAERPEGSVSTLKIQRTQQEDSAVYLCASSTRGGTSRPVEQFFGPGTRLTVL.

This chain joins TRBV7-2 and TRBJ1-3; unclear D gene. In germline, CDR1 is SGHTA, CDR2 FQGNSA. The CDR3 loop spans 16 amino acids. V lost 1 base, J lost 0 bases, and 10 bases lay in between. CDR3 sequence: CASSLGAAISGNTIYF. The CDR3 DNA sequence: TGTGCCAGCAGCTTAGGTGCCGCCATCTCTGGAAACACCATATATTTT.